This T cell receptor beta chain derives from a study of T cell responses to AZD1222 COVID-19 vaccine. The CDR3 extends over 14 amino acids. V lost 3 bases and J 2 bases, leaving 11 bases between the germline ends. Germline CDR1 and CDR2: SGHAT and FQDESV (reference sequence). Libraries were prepared by immunoSEQ multiplex PCR; TCRdb keeps only in-frame clonotypes and omits some of them. The data contain 100,000 to 150,000 clones, about 90% of them singletons. The chain carries TRBV11-1 and TRBJ2-7, with D possibly TRBD2 on 6 matching bases. Sequencing was performed on peripheral blood, taken on day 0 of MenACWY control vaccination. The receptor was derived from an adult in good health. The CDR3 loop reads CASSFGTSTYEQYF. The CDR3 DNA follows: TGTGCCAGCAGCTTCGGGACTTCGACCTACGAGCAGTACTTC.